This record concerns one T cell receptor beta chain sequence. Its cognate antigen is unknown. There are 13 residues in the CDR3. Between the trimmed V and J ends, which lost 5 bases and 1 base, there was a span of 8 bases. The V gene's germline CDR1 is LNHDA and CDR2 SQIVND (reference sequence). Libraries were prepared by immunoSEQ multiplex PCR; TCRdb keeps only in-frame clonotypes and omits some of them. The sample consists of more than 95,000 clones, roughly 80% of them appearing once. This entry is derived from a study of radiation and T cells in renal cell carcinoma. Study-level background: Nephrectomy followed 15 Gy stereotactic body radiation by 4 weeks.

Sample time point: baseline pretreatment blood. The treatment here: 15 Gy SBRT to primary tumor, nephrectomy 4 weeks later. After SBRT, blood was collected at 2 and 4 weeks, plus baseline. Whole-study findings and limits: No pretreatment tumor biopsies were available for baseline clonotypes. Top tumor clonotypes rose in blood 2 weeks post-radiation, then contracted.

The origin of this receptor is a woman aged 55-70 years with renal cell carcinoma. Here the sequenced sample was blood, taken from a patient whose treatment included radiotherapy and nephrectomy. The rearrangement uses TRBV19 and TRBJ1-2, with no clear D. CDR3 loop: CASSATGNYGYTF. CDR3 nucleotide sequence: TGTGCCAGTAGTGCCACCGGTAACTATGGCTACACCTTC.